The present T cell receptor beta chain was sequenced within a study of cytomegalovirus exposure and HLA in healthy donors. The study, taken as a whole, reports: The number of N-insertions in an Asian-associated ancestry cluster was reportedly below the approximately 680-donor mean in a later analysis. Presence/absence analyses assumed roughly uniform sequencing depth across donors, which may not hold. TCR beta V- and J-gene trimming was later associated with a missense DCLRE1C variant. Later work associated fewer than 20,000 TCR beta sequences with HLA alleles at 0.05 false discovery rate.

Germline CDR1 reads SGHDT; CDR2 reads YYEEEE. The CDR3 is 15 amino acids. Between the trimmed V and J ends, which lost 4 bases and 0 bases, there was a span of 11 bases. There are a few counts of this clone. Its antigen remains unidentified. 13 Jbeta primers and 60 Vbeta primers were used for the PCR. This table comes from immunoSEQ multiplex PCR, and its TCRdb copy is limited to in-frame clones, with some not included. Among approximately 120,000 clones listed, around 85% were seen once. The chain carries TRBV5-6 and TRBJ1-5; tentatively, D is TRBD1 (5 bases). This clonotype was sampled from a man aged 18 to 29 in good health and CMV-seropositive. The material sequenced was PBMCs. CDR3: CASSLRGFSNQPQHF. The CDR3 DNA follows: TGTGCCAGCAGCCTTAGGGGATTTAGCAATCAGCCCCAGCATTTT.